This T cell receptor beta chain stems from a study of T cell clusters in autoimmune cytopenias. Study-wide results and caveats: TRB repertoire shifts in secondary cytopenia and chronic lymphocytic leukemia mostly reflected lymphoma, not autoimmunity. The T cell clusters were defined only in silico, without experimental functional validation. Physiological T cell clusters of healthy donors were apparently absent in primary autoimmune cytopenia patients.

To note about this clonotype: What it binds is not known.

Some 38,000 genome equivalents of blood DNA were amplified for TRB. CDR3 size: 13 residues. The germline V gene has CDR1 MNHNS and CDR2 SASEGT. TRB rearrangements were amplified by touch-down multiplex PCR with mixed TRB-A/B primers. For each CDR3 protein, TCRdb gives one entry from its re-call of the multiplex PCR reads, without DNA. In all, the sample yields almost 15,000 distinct CDR3 sequences. The sequenced sample consisted of peripheral blood. V is TRBV6-1 and J is TRBJ1-1; TCRdb's D call, TRBD1, is unchecked because there is no DNA. The origin of this receptor is a human donor with an autoimmune cytopenia or autoimmune hepatitis (not recorded which). The CDR3 region is CASSRGPNTEAFF.